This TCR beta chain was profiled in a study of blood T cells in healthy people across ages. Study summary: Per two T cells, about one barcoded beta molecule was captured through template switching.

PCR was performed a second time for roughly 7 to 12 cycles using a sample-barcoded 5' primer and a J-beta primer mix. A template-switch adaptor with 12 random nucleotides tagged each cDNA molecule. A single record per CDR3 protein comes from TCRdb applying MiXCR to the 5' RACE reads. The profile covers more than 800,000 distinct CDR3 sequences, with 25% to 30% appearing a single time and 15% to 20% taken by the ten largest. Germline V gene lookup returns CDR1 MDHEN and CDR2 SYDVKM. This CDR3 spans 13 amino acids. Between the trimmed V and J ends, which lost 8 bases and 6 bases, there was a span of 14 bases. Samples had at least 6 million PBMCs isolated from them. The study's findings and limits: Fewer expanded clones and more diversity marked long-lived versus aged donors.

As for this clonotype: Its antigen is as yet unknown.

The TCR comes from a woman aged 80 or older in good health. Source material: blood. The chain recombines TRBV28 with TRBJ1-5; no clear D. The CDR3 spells CASRDLTGQPQHF. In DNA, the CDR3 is TGTGCCAGCCGGGATCTCACGGGTCAGCCCCAGCATTTT.